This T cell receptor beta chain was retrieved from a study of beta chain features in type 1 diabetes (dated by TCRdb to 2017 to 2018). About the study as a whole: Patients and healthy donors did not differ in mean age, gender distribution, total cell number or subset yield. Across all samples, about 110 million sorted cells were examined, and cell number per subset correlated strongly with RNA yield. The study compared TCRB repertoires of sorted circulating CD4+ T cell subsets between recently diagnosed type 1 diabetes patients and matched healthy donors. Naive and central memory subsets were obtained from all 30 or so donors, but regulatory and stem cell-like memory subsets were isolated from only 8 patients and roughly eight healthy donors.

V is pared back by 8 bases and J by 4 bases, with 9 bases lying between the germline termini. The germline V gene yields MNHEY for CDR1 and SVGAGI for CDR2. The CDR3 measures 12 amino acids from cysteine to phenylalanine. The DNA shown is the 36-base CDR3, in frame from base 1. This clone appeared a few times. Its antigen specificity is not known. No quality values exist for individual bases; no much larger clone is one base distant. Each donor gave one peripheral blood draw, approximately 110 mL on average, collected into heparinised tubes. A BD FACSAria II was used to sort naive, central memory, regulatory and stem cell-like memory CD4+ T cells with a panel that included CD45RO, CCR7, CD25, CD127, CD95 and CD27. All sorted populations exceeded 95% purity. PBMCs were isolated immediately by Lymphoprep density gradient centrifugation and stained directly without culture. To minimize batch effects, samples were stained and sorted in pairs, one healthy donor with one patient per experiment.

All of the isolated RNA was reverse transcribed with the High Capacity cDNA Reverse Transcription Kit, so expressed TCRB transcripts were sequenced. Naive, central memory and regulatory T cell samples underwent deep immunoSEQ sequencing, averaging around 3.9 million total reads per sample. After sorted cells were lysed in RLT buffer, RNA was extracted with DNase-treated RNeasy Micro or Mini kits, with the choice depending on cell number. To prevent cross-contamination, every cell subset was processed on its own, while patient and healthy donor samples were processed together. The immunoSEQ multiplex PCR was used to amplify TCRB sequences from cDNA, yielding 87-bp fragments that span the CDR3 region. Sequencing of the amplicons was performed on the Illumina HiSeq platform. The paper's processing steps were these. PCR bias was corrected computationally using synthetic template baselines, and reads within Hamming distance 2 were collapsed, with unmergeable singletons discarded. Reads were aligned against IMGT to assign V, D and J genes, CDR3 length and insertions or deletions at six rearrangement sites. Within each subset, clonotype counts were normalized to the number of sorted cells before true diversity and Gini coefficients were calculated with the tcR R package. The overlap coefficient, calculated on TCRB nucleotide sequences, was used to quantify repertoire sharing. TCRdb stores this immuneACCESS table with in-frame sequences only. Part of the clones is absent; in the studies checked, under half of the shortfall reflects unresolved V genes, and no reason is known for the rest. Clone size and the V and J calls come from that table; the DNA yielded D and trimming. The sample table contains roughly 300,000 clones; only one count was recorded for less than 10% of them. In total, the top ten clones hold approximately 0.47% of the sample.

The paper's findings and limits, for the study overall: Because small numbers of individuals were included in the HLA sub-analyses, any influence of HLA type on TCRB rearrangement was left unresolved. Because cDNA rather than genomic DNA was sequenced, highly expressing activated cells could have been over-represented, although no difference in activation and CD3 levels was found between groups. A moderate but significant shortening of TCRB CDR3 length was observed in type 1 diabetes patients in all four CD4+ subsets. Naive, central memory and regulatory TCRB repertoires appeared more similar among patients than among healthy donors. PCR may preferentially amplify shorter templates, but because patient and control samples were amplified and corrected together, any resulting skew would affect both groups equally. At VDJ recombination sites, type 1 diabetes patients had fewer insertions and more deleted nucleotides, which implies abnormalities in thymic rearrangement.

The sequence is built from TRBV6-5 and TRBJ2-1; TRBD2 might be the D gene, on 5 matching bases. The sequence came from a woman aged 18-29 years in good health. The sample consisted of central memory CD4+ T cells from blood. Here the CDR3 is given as CASLSGYNEQFF. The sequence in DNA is TGTGCCAGCTTGTCGGGGTACAATGAGCAGTTCTTC.